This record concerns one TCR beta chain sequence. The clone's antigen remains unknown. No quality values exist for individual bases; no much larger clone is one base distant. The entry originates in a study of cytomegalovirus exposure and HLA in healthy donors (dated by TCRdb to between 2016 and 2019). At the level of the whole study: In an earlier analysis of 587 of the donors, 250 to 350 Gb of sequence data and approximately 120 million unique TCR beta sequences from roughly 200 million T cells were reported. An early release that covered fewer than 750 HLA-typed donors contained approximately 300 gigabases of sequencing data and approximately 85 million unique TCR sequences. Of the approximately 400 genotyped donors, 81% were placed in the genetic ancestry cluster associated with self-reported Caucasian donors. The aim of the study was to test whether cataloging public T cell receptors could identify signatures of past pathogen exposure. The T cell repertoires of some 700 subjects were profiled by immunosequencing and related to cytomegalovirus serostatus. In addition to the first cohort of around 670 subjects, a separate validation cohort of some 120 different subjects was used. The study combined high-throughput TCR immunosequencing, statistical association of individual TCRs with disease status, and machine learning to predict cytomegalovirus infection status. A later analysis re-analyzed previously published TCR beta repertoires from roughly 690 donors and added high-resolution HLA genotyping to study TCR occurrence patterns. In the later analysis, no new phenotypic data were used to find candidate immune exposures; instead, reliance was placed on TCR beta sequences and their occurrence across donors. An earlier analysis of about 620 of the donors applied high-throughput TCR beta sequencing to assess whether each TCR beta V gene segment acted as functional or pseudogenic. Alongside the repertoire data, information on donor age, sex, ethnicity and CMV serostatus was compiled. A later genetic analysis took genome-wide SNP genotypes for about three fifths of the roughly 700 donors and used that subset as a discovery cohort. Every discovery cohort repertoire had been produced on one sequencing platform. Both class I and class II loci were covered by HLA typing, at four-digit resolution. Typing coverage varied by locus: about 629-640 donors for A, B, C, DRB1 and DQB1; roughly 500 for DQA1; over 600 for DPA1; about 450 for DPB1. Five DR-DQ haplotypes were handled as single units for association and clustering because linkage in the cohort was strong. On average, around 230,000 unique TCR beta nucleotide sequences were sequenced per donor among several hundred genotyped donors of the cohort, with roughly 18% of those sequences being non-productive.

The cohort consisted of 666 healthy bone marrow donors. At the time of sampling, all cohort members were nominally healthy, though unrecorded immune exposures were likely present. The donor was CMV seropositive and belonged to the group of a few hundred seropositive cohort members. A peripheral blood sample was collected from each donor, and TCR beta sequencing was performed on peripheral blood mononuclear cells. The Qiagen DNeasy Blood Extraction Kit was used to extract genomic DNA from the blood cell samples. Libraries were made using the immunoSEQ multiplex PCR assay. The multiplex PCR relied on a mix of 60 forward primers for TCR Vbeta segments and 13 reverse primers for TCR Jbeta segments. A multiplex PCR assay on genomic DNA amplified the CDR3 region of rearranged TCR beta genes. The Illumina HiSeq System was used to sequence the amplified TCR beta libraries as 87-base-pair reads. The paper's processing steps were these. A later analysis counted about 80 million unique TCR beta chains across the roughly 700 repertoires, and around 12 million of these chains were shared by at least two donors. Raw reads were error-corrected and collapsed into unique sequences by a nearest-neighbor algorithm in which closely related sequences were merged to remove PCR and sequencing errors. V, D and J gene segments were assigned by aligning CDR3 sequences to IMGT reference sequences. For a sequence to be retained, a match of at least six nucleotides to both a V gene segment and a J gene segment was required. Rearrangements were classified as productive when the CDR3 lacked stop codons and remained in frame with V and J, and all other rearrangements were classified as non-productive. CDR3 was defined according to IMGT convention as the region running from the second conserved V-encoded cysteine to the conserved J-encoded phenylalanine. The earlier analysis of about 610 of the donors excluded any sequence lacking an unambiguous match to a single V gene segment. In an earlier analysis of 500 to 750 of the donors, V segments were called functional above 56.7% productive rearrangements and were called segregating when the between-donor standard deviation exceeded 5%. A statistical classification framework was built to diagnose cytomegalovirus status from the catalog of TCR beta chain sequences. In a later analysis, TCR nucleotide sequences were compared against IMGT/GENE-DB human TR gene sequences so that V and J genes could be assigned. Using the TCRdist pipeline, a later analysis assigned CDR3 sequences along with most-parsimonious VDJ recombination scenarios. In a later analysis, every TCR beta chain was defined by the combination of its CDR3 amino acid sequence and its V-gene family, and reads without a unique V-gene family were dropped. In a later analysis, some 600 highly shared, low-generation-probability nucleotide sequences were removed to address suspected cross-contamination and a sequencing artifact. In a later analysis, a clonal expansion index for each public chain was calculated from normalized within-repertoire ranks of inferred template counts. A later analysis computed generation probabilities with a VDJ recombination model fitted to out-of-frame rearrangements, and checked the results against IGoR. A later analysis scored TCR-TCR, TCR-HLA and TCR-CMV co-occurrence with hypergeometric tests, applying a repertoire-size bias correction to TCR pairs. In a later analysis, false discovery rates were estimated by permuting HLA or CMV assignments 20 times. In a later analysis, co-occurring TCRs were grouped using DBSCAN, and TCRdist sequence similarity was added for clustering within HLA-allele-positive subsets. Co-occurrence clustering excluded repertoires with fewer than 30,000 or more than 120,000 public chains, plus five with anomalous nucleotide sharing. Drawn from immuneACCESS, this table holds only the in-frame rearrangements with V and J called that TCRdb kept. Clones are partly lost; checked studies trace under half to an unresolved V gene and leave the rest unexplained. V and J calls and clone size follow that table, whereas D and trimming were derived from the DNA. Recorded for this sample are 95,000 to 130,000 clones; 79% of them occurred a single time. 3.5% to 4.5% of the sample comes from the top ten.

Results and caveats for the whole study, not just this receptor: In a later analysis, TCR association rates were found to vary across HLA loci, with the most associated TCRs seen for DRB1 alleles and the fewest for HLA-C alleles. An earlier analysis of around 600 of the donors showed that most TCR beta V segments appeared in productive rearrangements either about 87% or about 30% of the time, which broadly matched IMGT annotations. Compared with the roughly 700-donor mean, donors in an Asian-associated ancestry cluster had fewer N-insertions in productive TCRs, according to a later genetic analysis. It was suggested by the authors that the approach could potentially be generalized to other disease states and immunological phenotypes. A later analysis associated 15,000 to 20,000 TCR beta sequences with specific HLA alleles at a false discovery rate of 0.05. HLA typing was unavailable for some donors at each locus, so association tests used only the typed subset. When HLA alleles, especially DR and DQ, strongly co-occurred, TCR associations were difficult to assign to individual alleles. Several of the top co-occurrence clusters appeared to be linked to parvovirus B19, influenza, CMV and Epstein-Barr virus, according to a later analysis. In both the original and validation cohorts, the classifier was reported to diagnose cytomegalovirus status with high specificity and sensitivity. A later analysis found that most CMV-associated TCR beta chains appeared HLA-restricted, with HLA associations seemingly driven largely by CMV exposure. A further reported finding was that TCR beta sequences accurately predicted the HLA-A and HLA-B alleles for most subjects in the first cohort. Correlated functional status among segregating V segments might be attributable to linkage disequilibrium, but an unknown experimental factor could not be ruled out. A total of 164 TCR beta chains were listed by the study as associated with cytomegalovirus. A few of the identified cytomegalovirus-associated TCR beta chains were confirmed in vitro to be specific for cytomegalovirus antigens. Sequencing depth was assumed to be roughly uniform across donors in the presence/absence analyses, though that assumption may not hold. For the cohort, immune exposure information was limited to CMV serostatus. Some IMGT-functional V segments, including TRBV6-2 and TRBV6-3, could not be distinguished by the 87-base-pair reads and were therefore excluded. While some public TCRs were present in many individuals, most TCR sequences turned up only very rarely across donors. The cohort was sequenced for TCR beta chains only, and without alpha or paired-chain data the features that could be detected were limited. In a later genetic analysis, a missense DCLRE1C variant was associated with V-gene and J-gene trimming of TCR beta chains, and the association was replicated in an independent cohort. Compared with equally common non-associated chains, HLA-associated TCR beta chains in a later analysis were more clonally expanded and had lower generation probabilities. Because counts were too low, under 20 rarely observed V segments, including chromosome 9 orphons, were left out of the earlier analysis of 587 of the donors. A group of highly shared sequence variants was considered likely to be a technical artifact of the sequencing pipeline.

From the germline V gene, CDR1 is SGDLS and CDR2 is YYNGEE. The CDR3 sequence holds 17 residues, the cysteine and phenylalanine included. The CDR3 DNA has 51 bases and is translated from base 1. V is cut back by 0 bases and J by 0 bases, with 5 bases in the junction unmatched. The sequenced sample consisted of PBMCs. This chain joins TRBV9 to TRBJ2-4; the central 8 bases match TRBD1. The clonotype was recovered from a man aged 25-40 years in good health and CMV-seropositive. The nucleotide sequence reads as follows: TGTGCCAGCAGCGTAGGGGACAGGCCACTAGCCAAAAACATTCAGTACTTC. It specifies CASSVGDRPLAKNIQYF.